One sample yielded the 8 T cell receptor beta chains listed below, sequenced in a study of beta chain features in type 1 diabetes. Their antigens are not known. The isolated RNA, all of it, was reverse transcribed, so expressed TCRB transcripts were what got sequenced. TCRdb's copy holds only in-frame clones and misses some; the assay was immunoSEQ multiplex PCR. Here the sample spans over 200,000 clones, approximately 11% being singletons. Study-wide results and caveats: All four CD4+ subsets of Type 1 diabetes patients contained TCRB CDR3s that were moderately but significantly shorter.

Sequencing was done on a sample of naive CD4+ T cells from blood. These receptors were collected from a man aged 30-40 years with type 1 diabetes.

This clone was recorded a few times. This chain links TRBV5-1 with TRBJ1-1; D unresolved. Germline V gene data show CDR1 as SGHRS and CDR2 as YFSETQ. Between the trimmed V and J ends, which lost 2 bases and 5 bases, there was a span of 13 bases. CDR3 length: 14 amino acids. The CDR3 sequence: CASSLRRPPTEAFF. Here the CDR3 DNA reads TGCGCCAGCAGCTTAAGGAGACCACCAACTGAAGCTTTCTTT.

This sequence joins TRBV5-4 and TRBJ1-4; TRBD1 is a possible D gene (5 bases). The length of the CDR3 is 14 residues. The germline V and J ends were trimmed by 0 bases and 3 bases, with 6 bases remaining between them. The germline gives CDR1 SGHNT, CDR2 YYREEE (reference sequence). The CDR3 nucleotides read TGTGCCAGCAGCTTGGACAGGTCTAATGAAAAACTGTTTTTT. Its translation is CASSLDRSNEKLFF.

This clone has more than one count but fewer than ten. The chain carries TRBV2 and TRBJ1-6; unclear D gene. The V gene's germline CDR1 is SNHLY and CDR2 FYNNEI. V was pared by 5 bases and J by 6 bases, with 14 bases between. The CDR3 is 15 residues long. Here the CDR3 reads CASSSRPGSNSPLHF. The DNA for the CDR3 is TGTGCCAGCAGTTCCCGGCCGGGGTCTAATTCACCCCTCCACTTT. The full variable domain, in which reference TRBV2 and TRBJ1-6 provide the parts outside the CDR3, is EPEVTQTPSHQVTQMGQEVILRCVPISNHLYFYWYRQILGQKVEFLVSFYNNEISEKSEIFDDQFSVERPDGSNFTLKIRSTKLEDSAMYFCASSSRPGSNSPLHFGNGTRLTVT.

The chain carries TRBV7-9 and TRBJ2-7, with a tentative D call TRBD1 (5 bases). Trimming took off 2 bases at V and 5 bases at J, with 10 bases between the two ends. This CDR3 contains 13 residues. From germline, CDR1 is SEHNR and CDR2 FQNEAQ (reference sequence). CDR3 sequence reads: CASSLQGFDEQYF. The CDR3 bases are TGTGCCAGCAGCTTACAGGGTTTCGACGAGCAGTACTTC.

The rearrangement joins TRBV5-1 to TRBJ2-1; D is perhaps TRBD1 (6 bases). Germline V gene lookup returns CDR1 SGHRS and CDR2 YFSETQ. The CDR3 consists of 14 residues. Trimming left V 3 bases short and J 5 bases short, with 12 bases between. The CDR3 sequence is CASSSQGPNNEQFF. The CDR3 bases are TGCGCCAGCAGCTCACAGGGTCCAAACAATGAGCAGTTCTTC.

This clone has just a few counts. This rearrangement joins TRBV29-1 to TRBJ2-3, with 10 bases identical to TRBD1. V trimming: 3 bases; J trimming: 3 bases; junction bases outside the gene matches: 3. Germline V gene sequence: CDR1 SQVTM, CDR2 ANQGSEA. The CDR3 covers 14 residues. The CDR3 region has the DNA TGCAGCGTTGACAGGGACAGGGGTACAGATACGCAGTATTTT. As protein: CSVDRDRGTDTQYF.

The gene calls are TRBV6-4 and TRBJ1-1; D gene unclear. The V end was cut by 6 bases, the J end by 3 bases, with 11 bases between. The CDR3 is 13 residues long. From germline, CDR1 is MRHNA and CDR2 SNTAGT. CDR3 in DNA: TGTGCCAGCAGGTTACAGCTCGACACTGAAGCTTTCTTT. This sequence encodes CASRLQLDTEAFF.

This clone was counted between two and nine times. The chain carries TRBV2 and TRBJ2-7; D remains unclear. Germline V gene lookup returns CDR1 SNHLY and CDR2 FYNNEI. With 7 bases removed from V and 7 bases from J, the gap between germline ends came to 17 bases. The CDR3 sequence is 13 residues long. The CDR3 DNA reads as TGTGCCAGCACGGCCGGGTTAGCCTGGGAGCAGTACTTC. Amino acid sequence: CASTAGLAWEQYF.